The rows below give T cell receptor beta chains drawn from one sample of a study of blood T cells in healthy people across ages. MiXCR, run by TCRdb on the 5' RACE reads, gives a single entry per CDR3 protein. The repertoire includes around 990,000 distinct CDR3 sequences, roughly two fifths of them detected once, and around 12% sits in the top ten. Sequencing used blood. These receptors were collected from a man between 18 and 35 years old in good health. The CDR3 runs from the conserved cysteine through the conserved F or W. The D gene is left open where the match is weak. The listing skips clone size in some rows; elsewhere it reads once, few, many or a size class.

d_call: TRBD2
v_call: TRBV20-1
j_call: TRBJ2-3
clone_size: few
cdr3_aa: CSASGGVDTQYF
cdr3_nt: TGCAGTGCTAGCGGGGGGGTAGATACGCAGTATTTT

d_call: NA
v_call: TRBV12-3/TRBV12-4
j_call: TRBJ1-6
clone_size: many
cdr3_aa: CASSFGQPNSPLHF
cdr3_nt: TGTGCCAGCAGTTTTGGACAGCCAAATTCACCCCTCCACTTT

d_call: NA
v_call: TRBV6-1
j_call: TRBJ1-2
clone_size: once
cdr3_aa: CANSERNYGYTF
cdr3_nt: TGTGCCAACAGCGAAAGAAACTATGGCTACACCTTC

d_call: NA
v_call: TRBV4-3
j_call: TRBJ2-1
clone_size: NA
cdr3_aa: CASSQEGGGTNNEQFF
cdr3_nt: TGCGCCAGCAGCCAAGAAGGAGGGGGTACCAACAATGAGCAGTTCTTC

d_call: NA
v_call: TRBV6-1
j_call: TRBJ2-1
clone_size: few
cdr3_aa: CASTRRAGGLNYNEQFF
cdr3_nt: TGTGCCAGCACCCGAAGGGCAGGGGGGTTAAACTACAATGAGCAGTTCTTC

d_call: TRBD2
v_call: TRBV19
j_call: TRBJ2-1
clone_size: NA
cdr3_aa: CASSIGGGAQNEQFF
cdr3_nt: TGTGCCAGTAGTATTGGCGGGGGGGCCCAGAATGAGCAGTTCTTC

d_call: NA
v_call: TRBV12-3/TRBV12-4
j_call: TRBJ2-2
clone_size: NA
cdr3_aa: CTSSPGTFTGELFF
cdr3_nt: TGTACCAGCAGCCCCGGGACTTTCACCGGGGAGCTGTTTTTT

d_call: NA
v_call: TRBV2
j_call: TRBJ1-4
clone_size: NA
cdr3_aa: CASRYRDTSTNEKLFF
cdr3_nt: TGTGCCAGCAGGTACCGGGACACCTCAACTAATGAAAAACTGTTTTTT

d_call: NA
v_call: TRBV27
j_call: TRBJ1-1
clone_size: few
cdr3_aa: CASRWRGLNTEAFF
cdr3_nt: TGTGCCAGCAGGTGGCGGGGACTGAACACTGAAGCTTTCTTT

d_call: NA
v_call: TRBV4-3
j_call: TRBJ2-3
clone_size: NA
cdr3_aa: CASSQGGVNTDTQYF
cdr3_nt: TGCGCCAGCAGCCAAGGAGGGGTCAACACAGATACGCAGTATTTT

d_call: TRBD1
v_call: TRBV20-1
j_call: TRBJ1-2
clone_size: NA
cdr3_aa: CSARDSGRGRHGYTF
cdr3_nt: TGCAGTGCTAGAGATTCAGGCAGGGGGCGCCATGGCTACACCTTC

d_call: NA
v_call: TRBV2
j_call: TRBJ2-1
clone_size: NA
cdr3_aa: CASSPPGQSSYNEQFF
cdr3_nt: TGTGCCAGCAGTCCCCCGGGACAAAGCTCCTACAATGAGCAGTTCTTC

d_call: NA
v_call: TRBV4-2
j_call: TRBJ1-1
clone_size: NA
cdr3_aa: CASSQESTSNTEAFF
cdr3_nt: TGTGCCAGCAGCCAAGAGTCGACAAGCAACACTGAAGCTTTCTTT

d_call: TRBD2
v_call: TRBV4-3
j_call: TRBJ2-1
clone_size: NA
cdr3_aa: CASSPSTSAHYYNEQFF
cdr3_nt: TGCGCCAGCAGCCCATCGACTAGCGCCCACTACTACAATGAGCAGTTCTTC

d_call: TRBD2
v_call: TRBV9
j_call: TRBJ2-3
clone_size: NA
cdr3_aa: CASSGWGLVADTQYF
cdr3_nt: TGTGCCAGCAGCGGCTGGGGACTAGTGGCAGATACGCAGTATTTT

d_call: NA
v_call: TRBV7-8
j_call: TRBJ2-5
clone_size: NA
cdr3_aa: CASSSTGSFRTQYF
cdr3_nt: TGTGCCAGCAGCTCCACAGGGTCCTTTAGGACCCAGTACTTC

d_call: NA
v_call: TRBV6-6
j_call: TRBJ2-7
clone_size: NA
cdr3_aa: CASSSARGTDDEQYF
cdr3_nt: TGTGCCAGCAGTTCAGCCCGCGGTACCGATGATGAGCAGTACTTC

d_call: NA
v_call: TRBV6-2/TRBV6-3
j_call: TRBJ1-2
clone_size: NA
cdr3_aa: CASSSVFPGRENGYTF
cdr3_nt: TGTGCCAGCAGTTCCGTATTTCCGGGACGGGAGAATGGCTACACCTTC

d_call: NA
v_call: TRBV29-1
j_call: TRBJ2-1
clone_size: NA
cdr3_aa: CSVDGLWKSSYNEQFF
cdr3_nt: TGCAGCGTCGATGGACTGTGGAAAAGCTCCTACAATGAGCAGTTCTTC

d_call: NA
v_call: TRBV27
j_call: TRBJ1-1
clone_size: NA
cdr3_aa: CASSVRIYTEAFF
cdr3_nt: TGTGCCAGCAGTGTACGGATCTACACTGAAGCTTTCTTT

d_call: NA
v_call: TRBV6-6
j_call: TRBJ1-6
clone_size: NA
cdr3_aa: CASSYRVFESPLHF
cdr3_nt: TGTGCCAGCAGTTACAGGGTGTTCGAATCACCCCTCCACTTT

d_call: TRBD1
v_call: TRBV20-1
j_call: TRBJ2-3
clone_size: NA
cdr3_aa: CSARPPGTGGRWDTQYF
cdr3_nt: TGCAGTGCTAGGCCACCTGGGACAGGGGGTCGGTGGGATACGCAGTATTTT

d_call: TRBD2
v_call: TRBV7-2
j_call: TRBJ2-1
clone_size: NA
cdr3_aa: CASTLAGEQETQFF
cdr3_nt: TGTGCCAGCACCCTAGCGGGGGAACAAGAGACCCAGTTCTTC

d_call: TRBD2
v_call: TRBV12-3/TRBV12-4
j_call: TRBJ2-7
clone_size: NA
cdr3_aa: CASSPSGLADNNEQYF
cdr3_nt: TGTGCCAGCAGTCCCAGTGGACTAGCGGACAACAATGAGCAGTACTTC

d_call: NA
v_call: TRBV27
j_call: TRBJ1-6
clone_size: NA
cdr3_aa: CASPDRPNGTYNSPLHF
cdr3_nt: TGTGCCAGCCCGGATAGACCGAACGGGACCTATAATTCACCCCTCCACTTT

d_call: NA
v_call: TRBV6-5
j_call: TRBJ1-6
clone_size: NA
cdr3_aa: CASSYLQESPLHF
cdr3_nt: TGTGCCAGCAGTTACTTACAGGAATCACCCCTCCACTTT

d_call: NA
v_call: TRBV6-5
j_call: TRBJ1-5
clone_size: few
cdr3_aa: CATQLTGNQPQHF
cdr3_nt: TGTGCCACCCAACTAACTGGCAATCAGCCCCAGCATTTT

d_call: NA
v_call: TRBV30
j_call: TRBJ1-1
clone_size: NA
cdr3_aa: CAGSNEDTEAFF
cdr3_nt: TGTGCCGGGTCAAACGAAGACACTGAAGCTTTCTTT

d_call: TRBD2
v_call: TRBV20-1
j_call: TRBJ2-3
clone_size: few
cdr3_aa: CSARTSGAEDTQYF
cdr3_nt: TGCAGTGCTAGGACTAGCGGCGCCGAAGATACGCAGTATTTT

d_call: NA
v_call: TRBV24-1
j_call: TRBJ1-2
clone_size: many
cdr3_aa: CATSYKDPRERGYTF
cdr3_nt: TGTGCCACCAGTTACAAGGACCCGCGAGAACGCGGCTACACCTTC

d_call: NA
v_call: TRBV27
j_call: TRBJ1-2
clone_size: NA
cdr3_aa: CASRETGSNDGYTF
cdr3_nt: TGTGCCAGCAGAGAGACAGGCTCCAACGATGGCTACACCTTC